The rows below give T cell receptor beta chains drawn from one sample of a study of shared clonotypes between healthy human individuals. Only in-frame clones appear in the TCRdb table, and some are missing; sequencing was by immunoSEQ multiplex PCR. The table lists a few million clones, more than 85% of them singletons, with about 0.37% in the top ten. Material for sequencing was naive CD4+ T cells from PBMCs. The receptors originated from a man between 18 and 35 years old in good health. Some clones in this sample may be carry-over from other donors' samples. Each CDR3 is given with its conserved first and last residue. Fields, in order: clone size, J gene, D gene, V gene, CDR3 protein, CDR3 DNA. The D gene is left open where the match is weak. Rows may omit the clone size; those that give it use once, few, many or a size class.

.,TRBJ1-2,.,TRBV5-5,CASSLGGREYGYTF,TGTGCCAGCAGCCTCGGTGGGAGGGAATATGGCTACACCTTC
.,TRBJ2-7,.,TRBV21-1,CASKSSSRVGSYEQYF,TGTGCCAGCAAATCCAGTTCCAGGGTAGGATCCTACGAGCAGTACTTC
.,TRBJ2-5,TRBD1,TRBV5-1,CASSLIGTAQETQYF,TGCGCCAGCAGCCTAATTGGGACAGCACAAGAGACCCAGTACTTC
.,TRBJ2-7,TRBD1,TRBV6-6,CASSYMIPGQPFF,TGTGCCAGCAGTTACATGATCCCGGGACAGCCGTTCTTC
once,TRBJ1-3,.,TRBV5-1,CASRATGNTIYF,TGCGCCAGCAGGGCAACTGGAAACACCATATATTTT
.,TRBJ1-1,.,TRBV12-5,CASGLVRGGLPGDTEAFF,TGTGCTAGTGGTTTGGTACGGGGAGGCCTTCCGGGGGACACTGAAGCTTTCTTT
.,TRBJ2-7,.,TRBV6-1,CASSETRSLMSYEQYF,TGTGCCAGCAGTGAAACGCGAAGCCTAATGAGTTACGAGCAGTACTTC
.,TRBJ1-1,TRBD1,TRBV5-5,CASSFLRQGLAEAFF,TGTGCCAGCAGCTTCCTCCGACAGGGGCTGGCTGAAGCTTTCTTT
.,TRBJ2-3,TRBD2,TRBV5-4,CASSLGGAGGPSDTQYF,TGTGCCAGCAGCTTGGGAGGCGCGGGAGGGCCTTCAGATACGCAGTATTTT
.,TRBJ2-7,.,TRBV19,CASSIRTERGEQYF,TGTGCCAGTAGTATTCGGACAGAAAGGGGGGAGCAGTACTTC
.,TRBJ1-2,TRBD1,TRBV29-1,CSVGRDRADGYTF,TGCAGCGTTGGGAGGGACAGGGCTGATGGCTACACCTTC
.,TRBJ1-2,.,TRBV10-3,CAISDPGARFVYGYTF,TGTGCCATCAGTGATCCGGGGGCGAGATTTGTCTATGGCTACACCTTC
.,TRBJ1-3,.,TRBV4-1,CASSPQELGNTIYF,TGCGCCAGCAGCCCCCAAGAACTTGGAAACACCATATATTTT
.,TRBJ1-2,.,TRBV5-1,CASSFSPGEGGYTF,TGCGCCAGCAGCTTTTCACCAGGGGAAGGCGGCTACACCTTC
.,TRBJ2-3,.,TRBV7-3,CASSFRRESDTQYF,TGTGCCAGCAGCTTCCGGAGGGAGTCAGATACGCAGTATTTT
.,TRBJ2-2,TRBD1,TRBV25-1,CASSSRTGPTGELFF,TGTGCCAGCAGTTCCCGGACAGGACCTACCGGGGAGCTGTTTTTT
once,TRBJ1-2,TRBD1,TRBV5-1,CASSSELVQGNYGYTF,TGCGCCAGCAGCTCCGAACTCGTACAGGGGAACTATGGCTACACCTTC
.,TRBJ1-1,.,TRBV7-9,CASSLKAAANTEAFF,TGTGCCAGCAGCTTAAAGGCGGCGGCGAACACTGAAGCTTTCTTT
.,TRBJ2-1,TRBD2,TRBV5-1,CASSSRTSGVGTNEQFF,TGCGCCAGCAGCTCCAGGACTAGCGGGGTAGGAACAAATGAGCAGTTCTTC
.,TRBJ1-5,.,TRBV28,CASSYPLGHQPQHF,TGTGCCAGCAGTTATCCGCTGGGGCATCAGCCCCAGCATTTT
.,TRBJ2-5,TRBD2,TRBV7-2,CASSGGTSGSLQETQYF,TGTGCCAGCAGCGGTGGGACTAGCGGGAGCCTCCAAGAGACCCAGTACTTC
.,TRBJ2-7,TRBD2,TRBV19,CASSVSGRAVNEQYF,TGTGCCAGTAGTGTTAGCGGGAGGGCCGTCAACGAGCAGTACTTC
few,TRBJ1-2,TRBD1,TRBV7-3,CASSLRQGGGYTF,TGTGCCAGCAGCTTAAGACAGGGTGGTGGCTACACCTTC
.,TRBJ2-5,TRBD2,TRBV9,CASSVSPLAGQETQYF,TGTGCCAGCAGCGTATCCCCACTAGCGGGACAAGAGACCCAGTACTTC
.,TRBJ1-4,TRBD1,TRBV28,CASTGGEKLFF,TGTGCCAGCACAGGGGGGGAAAAACTGTTTTTT
.,TRBJ1-6,TRBD1,TRBV6-5,CASSYTGDSPLHF,TGTGCCAGCAGTTACACAGGGGATTCACCCCTCCACTTT
.,TRBJ2-1,.,TRBV5-1,CASSFRALNNEQFF,TGCGCCAGCAGCTTTCGGGCCCTCAACAATGAGCAGTTCTTC
once,TRBJ2-5,.,TRBV14,CASSPISGAQETQYF,TGTGCCAGCAGCCCGATTTCCGGGGCCCAAGAGACCCAGTACTTC
.,TRBJ1-2,.,TRBV29-1,CSVGVVAYGYTF,TGCAGCGTGGGGGTAGTGGCATATGGCTACACCTTC
.,TRBJ2-1,TRBD2,TRBV7-2,CASSLVGGGRAHNEQFF,TGTGCCAGCAGCTTAGTAGGGGGCGGGAGGGCCCATAATGAGCAGTTCTTC
.,TRBJ1-1,.,TRBV19,CASTREGEAFF,TGTGCCAGTACCAGGGAGGGTGAAGCTTTCTTT
.,TRBJ2-1,.,TRBV19,CASSARGSYNEQFF,TGTGCCAGTAGTGCGCGTGGGTCCTACAATGAGCAGTTCTTC
.,TRBJ1-5,.,TRBV29-1,CSVRASGNQPQHF,TGCAGCGTCCGGGCCTCTGGGAATCAGCCCCAGCATTTT
.,TRBJ2-5,TRBD2,TRBV28,CASSWAGVETQYF,TGTGCCAGCAGTTGGGCGGGAGTTGAGACCCAGTACTTC
.,TRBJ1-5,.,TRBV19,CASNKDGRLQHF,TGTGCCAGTAACAAGGACGGAAGGTTGCAGCATTTT
.,TRBJ2-1,TRBD1,TRBV2,CASSEVGQGLNEQFF,TGTGCCAGCAGTGAAGTGGGACAGGGTCTCAATGAGCAGTTCTTC
.,TRBJ2-1,.,TRBV7-2,CASSPTRERIYEQFF,TGTGCCAGCAGCCCAACCAGAGAGCGTATATATGAGCAGTTCTTC
.,TRBJ2-2,.,TRBV9,CASSARPGVGELFF,TGTGCCAGCAGCGCCCGCCCGGGAGTTGGGGAGCTGTTTTTT
.,TRBJ2-3,TRBD2,TRBV28,CASSASGRAWDTQYF,TGTGCCAGCAGTGCTAGCGGGAGGGCCTGGGATACGCAGTATTTT
.,TRBJ2-3,TRBD1,TRBV5-1,CASSFDRGTDTQYF,TGCGCCAGCAGCTTCGACAGGGGTACAGATACGCAGTATTTT
.,TRBJ1-5,TRBD1,TRBV6-1,CASRMLGQADQPQHF,TGTGCCAGCAGGATGCTAGGACAGGCAGATCAGCCCCAGCATTTT